A selection of T cell receptor beta chains follows, all from one sample in a study of response to subunit inactivated influenza vaccine. Using its own MiXCR run on the RT-PCR reads, TCRdb lists one record per CDR3 protein. The sample carries around 850,000 distinct CDR3 sequences, about a fifth recorded once. The sequences come from PBMCs from blood, collected roughly 5 days after vaccination. Receptor source: a man in his fifties or sixties who received an inactivated influenza vaccine. Both conserved end residues are part of each CDR3. Each record gives: V gene, CDR3 protein.

TRBV27,CASRRREGRQETQYF
TRBV10-3,CAISRTDGPYEQYF
TRBV6-1,CASTTQGGGGETQYF
TRBV5-1,CASSFGTGSSYEQYF
TRBV5-6,CASGGGLAVYNEQFF
TRBV10-3,CAIGGAGGSGETQYF
TRBV20-1,CSAKNRVSSYNEQFF
TRBV4-2,CASSQAYTDTQYF
TRBV25-1,CASSQRDRGRTDTQYF
TRBV5-6,CASSLGPFRNEQFF
TRBV29-1,CSVGAPPIADTQYF
TRBV3-1,CASSQVRLAGGNTGELFF
TRBV7-2,CASSLAHGTGNEQFF
TRBV6-2/TRBV6-3,CASLSGTGVMNTEAFF
TRBV12-3/TRBV12-4,CASNRGRSGYTF
TRBV7-2,CASSFGGKETQYF
TRBV5-1,CASSLKDRASGELFF
TRBV5-1,CASSLSPSAGELFF
TRBV12-3/TRBV12-4,CASRGLGHVHEQFF
TRBV3-1,CASSQFKGSGSSYNEQFF
TRBV6-1,CASSELGRYNEQFF
TRBV6-2/TRBV6-3,CASSRATSGVVETQYF
TRBV4-2,CASRDRIGETQYF
TRBV10-3,CASGLAGETDTQYF
TRBV29-1,CSVQGSRADTQYF
TRBV7-2,CASSVARGGNQPQHF
TRBV9,CASSVADYNEQFF
TRBV11-2,CASSLVSYTQYF
TRBV19,CASSMETRDYQETQYF
TRBV10-3,CAISREPNTEAFF
TRBV12-5,CASGLVPVLTF
TRBV7-2,CASSEWVETQYF
TRBV7-9,CATYREMGYGYTF
TRBV4-3,CASSQGTYNEQFF
TRBV5-1,CASSATGNEKLFF
TRBV20-1,CSASAIEYEQYF
TRBV28,CASSRTAWQEHKRYTGELFF
TRBV9,CASSVGGVGHTEAFF
TRBV10-3,CAISNRGVVRGNTINEQFF
TRBV29-1,CSAAGGLHEQYF
TRBV29-1,CSVLFLESSYNEQFF
TRBV20-1,CSAREYRVLSYEQYF
TRBV11-2,CASSLEWVNTGELFF
TRBV3-1,CASSRAGTSGYNEQFF
TRBV10-3,CAIRDTANTGELFF
TRBV5-1,CASSLLTAGEGYEQYF
TRBV12-3/TRBV12-4,CASTPDGGVDTGELFF
TRBV4-2,CASSQALSGRGNEKLFF
TRBV20-1,CSASGTASTDTQYF
TRBV11-2,CASSTTGGDNYGYTF
TRBV10-3,CAISEPAGTSSGANVLTF
TRBV6-5,CASSYFLGYEQYF
TRBV11-1,CASSSLQLASGGSKNIQYF
TRBV29-1,CSVEADDAASGSLETQYF
TRBV5-1,CASSLGPGGGETQYF